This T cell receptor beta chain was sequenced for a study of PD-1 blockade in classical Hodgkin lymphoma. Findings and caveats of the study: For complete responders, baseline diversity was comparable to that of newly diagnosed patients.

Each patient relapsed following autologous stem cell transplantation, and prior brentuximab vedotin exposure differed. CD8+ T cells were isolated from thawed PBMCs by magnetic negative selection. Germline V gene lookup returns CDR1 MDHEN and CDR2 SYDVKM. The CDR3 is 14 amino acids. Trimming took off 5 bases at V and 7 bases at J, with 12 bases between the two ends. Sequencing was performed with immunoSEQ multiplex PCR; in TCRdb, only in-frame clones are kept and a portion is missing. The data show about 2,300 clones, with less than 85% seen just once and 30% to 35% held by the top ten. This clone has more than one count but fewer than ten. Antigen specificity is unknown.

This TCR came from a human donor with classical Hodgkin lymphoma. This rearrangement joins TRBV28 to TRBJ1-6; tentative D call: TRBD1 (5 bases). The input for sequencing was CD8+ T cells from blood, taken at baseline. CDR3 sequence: CASSRDGRNSPLHF. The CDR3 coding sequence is TGTGCCAGCAGTCGGGACGGCCGGAATTCACCCCTCCACTTT.